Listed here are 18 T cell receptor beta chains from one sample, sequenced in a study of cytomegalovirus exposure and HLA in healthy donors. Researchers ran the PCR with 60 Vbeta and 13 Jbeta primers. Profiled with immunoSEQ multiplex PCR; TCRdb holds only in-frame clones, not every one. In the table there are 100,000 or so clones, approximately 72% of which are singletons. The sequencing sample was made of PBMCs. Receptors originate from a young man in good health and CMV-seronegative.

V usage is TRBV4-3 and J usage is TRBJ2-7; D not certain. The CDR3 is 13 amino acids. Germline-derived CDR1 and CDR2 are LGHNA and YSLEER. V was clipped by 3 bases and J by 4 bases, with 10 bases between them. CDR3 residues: CASSQSLSYEQYF. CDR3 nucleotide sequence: TGCGCCAGCAGCCAGTCATTGAGTTACGAGCAGTACTTC.

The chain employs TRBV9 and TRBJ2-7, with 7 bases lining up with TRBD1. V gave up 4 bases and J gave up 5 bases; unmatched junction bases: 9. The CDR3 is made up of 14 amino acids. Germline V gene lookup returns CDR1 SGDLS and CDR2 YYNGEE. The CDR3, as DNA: TGTGCCAGCAGCCCATTGGTAGGGGGCCACGAGCAGTACTTC. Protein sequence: CASSPLVGGHEQYF.

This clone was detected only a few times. The CDR3 region has the DNA TGTGCCTGGAGTGTAGGCACAGGGGGTAGCAATCAGCCCCAGCATTTT. Its translation is CAWSVGTGGSNQPQHF. V gene TRBV30 combines with J gene TRBJ1-5, with 8 bases matching TRBD1. The CDR3 totals 16 residues. Germline CDR1 and CDR2: GTSNPN and SVGIG (reference sequence). Unmatched junction bases numbered 4, after V lost 0 bases and J lost 0 bases. The complete variable domain, with remaining parts taken from reference TRBV30 and TRBJ1-5, reads SQTIHQWPATLVQPVGSPLSLECTVEGTSNPNLYWYRQAAGRGLQLLFYSVGIGQISSEVPQNLSASRPQDRQFILSSKKLLLSDSGFYLCAWSVGTGGSNQPQHFGDGTRLSIL.

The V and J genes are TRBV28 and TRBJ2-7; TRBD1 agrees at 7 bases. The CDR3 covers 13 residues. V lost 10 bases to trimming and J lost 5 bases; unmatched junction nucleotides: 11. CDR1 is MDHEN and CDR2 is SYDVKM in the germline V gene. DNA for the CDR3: TGTGCCATCCGGGACAGCTCGTTCGACGAGCAGTACTTC. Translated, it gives CAIRDSSFDEQYF.

CDR3 DNA sequence: TGCGCCAGCAGCCTAGGGACTAGCGGTTACGCCTACAATGAGCAGTTCTTC. Encoded protein: CASSLGTSGYAYNEQFF. V gene TRBV5-1 combines with J gene TRBJ2-1; 11 bases agree with TRBD2. V gave up 4 bases and J gave up 2 bases; unmatched junction bases: 8. CDR1 and CDR2 from the germline V gene are SGHRS and YFSETQ. CDR3 length: 17 residues.

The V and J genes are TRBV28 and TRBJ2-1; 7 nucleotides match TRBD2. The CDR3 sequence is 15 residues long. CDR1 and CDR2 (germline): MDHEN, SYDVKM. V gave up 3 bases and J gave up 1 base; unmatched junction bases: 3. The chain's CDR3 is CASSLGGMSYNEQFF. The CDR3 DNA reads TGTGCCAGCAGTTTGGGGGGGATGTCCTACAATGAGCAGTTCTTC.

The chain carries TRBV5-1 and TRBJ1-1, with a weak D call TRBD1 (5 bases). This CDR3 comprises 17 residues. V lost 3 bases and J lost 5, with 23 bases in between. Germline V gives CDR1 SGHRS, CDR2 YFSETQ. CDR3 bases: TGCGCCAGCAGCTCACACCTAGGGGAACGGGGGAGGACTGAAGCTTTCTTT. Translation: CASSSHLGERGRTEAFF.

CDR3 residues: CATSGTDINTEAFF. CDR3 nucleotide sequence: TGTGCCACCAGCGGAACTGACATTAACACTGAAGCTTTCTTT. This sequence joins TRBV15 and TRBJ1-1, with D uncertain. Germline values: CDR1 LNHNV, CDR2 YYDKDF (reference sequence). CDR3 length: 14 residues. Between the trimmed V and J ends, which lost 5 bases and 2 bases, there was a span of 12 bases.

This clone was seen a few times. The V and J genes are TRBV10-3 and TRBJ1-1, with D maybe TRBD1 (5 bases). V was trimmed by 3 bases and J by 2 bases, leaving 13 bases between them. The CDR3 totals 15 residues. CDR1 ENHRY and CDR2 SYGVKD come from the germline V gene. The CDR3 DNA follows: TGTGCCATCAGTGATAGGGCAGGGCGAAACACTGAAGCTTTCTTT. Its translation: CAISDRAGRNTEAFF.

For the CDR3, the DNA is TGCAGCGTGGGCACTAGCGGCTCTAGCACAGATACGCAGTATTTT. Amino acids: CSVGTSGSSTDTQYF. V gene TRBV29-1 combines with J gene TRBJ2-3, with 8 positions matching TRBD2. Germline-derived CDR1 and CDR2 are SQVTM and ANQGSEA. There are 15 residues in the CDR3. V gave up 6 bases and J gave up 0 bases; unmatched junction bases: 8.

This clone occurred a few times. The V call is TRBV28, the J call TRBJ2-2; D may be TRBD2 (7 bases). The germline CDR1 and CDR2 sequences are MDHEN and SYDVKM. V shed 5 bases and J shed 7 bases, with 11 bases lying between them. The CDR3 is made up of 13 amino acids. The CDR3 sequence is CASSRGGVGELFF. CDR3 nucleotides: TGTGCCAGCAGTAGGGGGGGAGTCGGGGAGCTGTTTTTT.

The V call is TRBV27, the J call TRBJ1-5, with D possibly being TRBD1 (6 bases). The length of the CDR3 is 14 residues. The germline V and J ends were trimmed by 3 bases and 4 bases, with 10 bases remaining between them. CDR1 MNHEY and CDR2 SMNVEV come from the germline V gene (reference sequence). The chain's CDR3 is CASSFGQGNQPQHF. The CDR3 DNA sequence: TGTGCCAGCAGTTTCGGGCAGGGGAATCAGCCCCAGCATTTT.

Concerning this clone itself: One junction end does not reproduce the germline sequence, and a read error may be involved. Here the CDR3 DNA reads TGTTCCAGCAGCTTAACAGGGGACGGCTACACCTTC. As protein: CSSSLTGDGYTF. This chain uses TRBV7-9 with TRBJ1-2; TRBD1 aligns across 7 bases. The CDR3 consists of 12 residues. Germline CDR1 is SEHNR and CDR2 is FQNEAQ (reference sequence).

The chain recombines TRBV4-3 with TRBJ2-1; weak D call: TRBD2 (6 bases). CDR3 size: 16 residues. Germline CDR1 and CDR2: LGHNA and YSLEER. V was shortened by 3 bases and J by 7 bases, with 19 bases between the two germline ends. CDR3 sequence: CASSQPSGTGLNEQFF. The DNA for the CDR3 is TGCGCCAGCAGCCAGCCTTCGGGGACCGGACTAAATGAGCAGTTCTTC.

The CDR3 region has the DNA TGTGCCAGCAGCTCTGATTTGCCGATCGGGGAGACCCAGTACTTC. It codes for CASSSDLPIGETQYF. This sequence joins TRBV7-9 and TRBJ2-5; D is undetermined. CDR3 size: 15 residues. Germline V gene sequence: CDR1 SEHNR, CDR2 FQNEAQ (reference sequence). The V gene lost 4 bases and the J gene lost 5 bases, with 17 bases spanning the gap.

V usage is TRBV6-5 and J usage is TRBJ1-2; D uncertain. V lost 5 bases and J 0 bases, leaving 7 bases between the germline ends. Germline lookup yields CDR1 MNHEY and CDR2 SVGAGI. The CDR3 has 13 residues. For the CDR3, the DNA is TGTGCCAGCAGTACAGCCGCTAACTATGGCTACACCTTC. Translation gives CASSTAANYGYTF.

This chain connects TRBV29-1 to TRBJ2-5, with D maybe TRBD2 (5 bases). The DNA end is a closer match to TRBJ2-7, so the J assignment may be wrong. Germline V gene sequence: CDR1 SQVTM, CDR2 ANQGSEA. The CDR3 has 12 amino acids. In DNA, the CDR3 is TGCAGCGTTTATGGACTGCGCTACGAGCAGTACTTC. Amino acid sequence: CSVYGLRYEQYF.

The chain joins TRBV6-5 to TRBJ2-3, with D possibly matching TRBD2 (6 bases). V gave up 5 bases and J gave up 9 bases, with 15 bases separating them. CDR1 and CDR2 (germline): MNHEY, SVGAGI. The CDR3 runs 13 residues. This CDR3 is CASSETEGWTQYF. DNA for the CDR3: TGTGCCAGCAGTGAAACGGAGGGGTGGACGCAGTATTTT.